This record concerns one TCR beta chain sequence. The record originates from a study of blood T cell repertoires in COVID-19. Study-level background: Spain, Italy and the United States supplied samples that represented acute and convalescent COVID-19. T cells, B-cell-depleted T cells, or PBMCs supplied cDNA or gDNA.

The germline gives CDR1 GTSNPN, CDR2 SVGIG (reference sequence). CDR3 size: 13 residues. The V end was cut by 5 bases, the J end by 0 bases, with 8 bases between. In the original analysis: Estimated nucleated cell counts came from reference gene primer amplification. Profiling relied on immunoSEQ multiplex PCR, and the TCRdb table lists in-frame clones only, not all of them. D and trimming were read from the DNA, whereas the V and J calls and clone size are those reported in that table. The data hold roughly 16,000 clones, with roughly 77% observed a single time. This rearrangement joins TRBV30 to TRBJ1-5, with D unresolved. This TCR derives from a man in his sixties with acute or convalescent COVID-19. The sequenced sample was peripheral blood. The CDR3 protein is CAWSRTSNQPQHF. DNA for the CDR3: TGTGCCTGGTCGCGTACTAGCAATCAGCCCCAGCATTTT.